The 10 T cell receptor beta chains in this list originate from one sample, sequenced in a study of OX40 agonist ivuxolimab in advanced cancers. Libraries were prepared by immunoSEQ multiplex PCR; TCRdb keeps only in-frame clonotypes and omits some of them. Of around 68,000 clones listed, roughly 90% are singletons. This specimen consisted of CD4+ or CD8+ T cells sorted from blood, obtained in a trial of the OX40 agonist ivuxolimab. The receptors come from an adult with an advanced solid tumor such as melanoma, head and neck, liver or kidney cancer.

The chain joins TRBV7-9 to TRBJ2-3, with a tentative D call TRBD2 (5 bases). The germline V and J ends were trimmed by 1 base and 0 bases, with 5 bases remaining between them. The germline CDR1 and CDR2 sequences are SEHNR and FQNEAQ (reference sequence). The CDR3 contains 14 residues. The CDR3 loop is CASSLVASTDTQYF. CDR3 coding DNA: TGTGCCAGCAGCTTAGTAGCGAGCACAGATACGCAGTATTTT.

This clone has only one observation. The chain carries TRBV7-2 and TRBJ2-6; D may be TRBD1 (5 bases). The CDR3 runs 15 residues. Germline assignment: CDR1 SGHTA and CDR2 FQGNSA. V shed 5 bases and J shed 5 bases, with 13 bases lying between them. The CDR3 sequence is CASSMVTERANVLTF. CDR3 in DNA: TGTGCCAGCAGCATGGTGACAGAGAGGGCCAACGTCCTGACTTTC. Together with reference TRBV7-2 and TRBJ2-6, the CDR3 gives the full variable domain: GAGVSQSPSNKVTEKGKDVELRCDPISGHTALYWYRQSLGQGLEFLIYFQGNSAPDKSGLPSDRFSAERTGGSVSTLTIQRTQQEDSAVYLCASSMVTERANVLTFGAGSRLTVL.

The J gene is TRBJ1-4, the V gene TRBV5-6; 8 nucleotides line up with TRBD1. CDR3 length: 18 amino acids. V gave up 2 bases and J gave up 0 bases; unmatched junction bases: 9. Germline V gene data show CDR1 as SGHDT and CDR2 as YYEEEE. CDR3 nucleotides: TGTGCCAGCAGCTTTAACAGGGGGTCCCTCGCAACTAATGAAAAACTGTTTTTT. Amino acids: CASSFNRGSLATNEKLFF.

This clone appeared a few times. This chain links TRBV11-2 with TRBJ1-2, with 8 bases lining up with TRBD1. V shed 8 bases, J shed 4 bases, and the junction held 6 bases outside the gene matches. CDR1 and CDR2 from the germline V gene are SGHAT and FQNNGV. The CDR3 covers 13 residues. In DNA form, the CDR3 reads TGTGCCAGCGCTCGTGGACAGGGCTATGGCTACACCTTC. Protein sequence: CASARGQGYGYTF.

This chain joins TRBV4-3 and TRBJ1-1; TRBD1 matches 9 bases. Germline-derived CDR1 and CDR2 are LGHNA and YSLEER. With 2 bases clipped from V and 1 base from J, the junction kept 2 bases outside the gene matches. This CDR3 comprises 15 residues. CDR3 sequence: CASSQPGQGNTEAFF. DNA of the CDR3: TGCGCCAGCAGCCAACCGGGACAGGGGAACACTGAAGCTTTCTTT.

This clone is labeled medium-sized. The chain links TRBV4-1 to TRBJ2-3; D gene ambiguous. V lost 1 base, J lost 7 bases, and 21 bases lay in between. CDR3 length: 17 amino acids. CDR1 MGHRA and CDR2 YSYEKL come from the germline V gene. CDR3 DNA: TGCGCCAGCAGCCAAGGGGCGCTGGGAAACCGCCGATATACGCAGTATTTT. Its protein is CASSQGALGNRRYTQYF.

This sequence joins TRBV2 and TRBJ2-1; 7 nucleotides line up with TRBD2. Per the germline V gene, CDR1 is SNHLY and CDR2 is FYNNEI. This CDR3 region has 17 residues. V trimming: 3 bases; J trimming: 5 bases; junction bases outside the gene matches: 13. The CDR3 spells CASSEWEGPLLDNEQFF. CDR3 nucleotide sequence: TGTGCCAGCAGTGAGTGGGAGGGCCCCCTACTCGACAATGAGCAGTTCTTC.

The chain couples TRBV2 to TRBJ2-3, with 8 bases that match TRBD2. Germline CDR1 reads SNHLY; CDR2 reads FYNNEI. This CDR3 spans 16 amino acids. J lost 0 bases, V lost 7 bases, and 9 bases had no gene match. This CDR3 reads CASTDPTSESTDTQYF. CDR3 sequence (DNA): TGTGCCAGCACCGATCCGACTAGCGAGAGCACAGATACGCAGTATTTT.

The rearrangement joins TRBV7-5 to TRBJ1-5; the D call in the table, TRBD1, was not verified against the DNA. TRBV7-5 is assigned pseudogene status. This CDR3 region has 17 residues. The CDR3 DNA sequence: TGTGCCAGAAGCGTCAACAGGTACCCCTCTAGCAATCAGCCCCAGCATTTT. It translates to CARSVNRYPSSNQPQHF.

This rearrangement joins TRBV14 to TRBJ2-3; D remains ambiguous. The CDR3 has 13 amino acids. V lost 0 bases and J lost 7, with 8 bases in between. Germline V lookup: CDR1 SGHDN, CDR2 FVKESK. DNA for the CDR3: TGTGCCAGCAGCCAAGATGACGGAAATACGCAGTATTTT. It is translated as CASSQDDGNTQYF. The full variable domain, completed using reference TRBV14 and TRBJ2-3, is EAGVTQFPSHSVIEKGQTVTLRCDPISGHDNLYWYRRVMGKEIKFLLHFVKESKQDESGMPNNRFLAERTGGTYSTLKVQPAELEDSGVYFCASSQDDGNTQYFGPGTRLTVL.